Presented here are 4 T cell receptor beta chains from one specimen sequenced in a study of beta chain features in type 1 diabetes. Sequencing targeted expressed TCRB transcripts, as all isolated RNA had been reverse transcribed. Assay: immunoSEQ multiplex PCR; the TCRdb copy retains only in-frame clones and omits some. This table holds 900,000 or so clones, around a sixth found once. Sequences were obtained from naive CD4+ T cells from blood. These receptors all come from a woman aged 18 to 35 in good health.

This clone came up many times. The V and J genes are TRBV14 and TRBJ1-1, with 7 bases matching TRBD1. The trim removed 1 base at V and 5 bases at J, leaving 4 bases unmatched. Germline V lookup: CDR1 SGHDN, CDR2 FVKESK. The CDR3 spans 14 residues. The CDR3 reads CASSQGVQGTEAFF. In DNA form, the CDR3 reads TGTGCCAGCAGCCAAGGGGTACAGGGGACTGAAGCTTTCTTT.

CDR3 bases: TGTGCCAGCAGCGTTCGACTGAGCACAGATACGCAGTATTTT. It translates to CASSVRLSTDTQYF. The chain uses TRBV9 and TRBJ2-3; D remains unclear. The V end was cut by 2 bases, the J end by 0 bases, with 7 bases between. The germline V gene has CDR1 SGDLS and CDR2 YYNGEE. The CDR3 is made up of 14 amino acids.

This chain joins TRBV4-1 and TRBJ2-1; TRBD2 aligns across 7 bases. J gave up 3 bases and V 4 bases, and 9 bases lay outside the gene matches. The CDR3 extends over 16 amino acids. Germline V gene lookup returns CDR1 MGHRA and CDR2 YSYEKL. The CDR3 sequence: CASSRASGVNYNEQFF. As DNA, the CDR3 is TGCGCCAGCAGCCGAGCTAGCGGTGTCAACTACAATGAGCAGTTCTTC.

This clone was picked up a small number of times. V is TRBV27 and J is TRBJ2-1; a possible D gene is TRBD2 (5 bases). CDR3 size: 14 residues. The germline V gene has CDR1 MNHEY and CDR2 SMNVEV (reference sequence). V was trimmed by 3 bases and J by 0 bases, leaving 6 bases between them. For the CDR3, the DNA is TGTGCCAGCAGTTTGGGGAGCTCCTACAATGAGCAGTTCTTC. Its protein product is CASSLGSSYNEQFF.